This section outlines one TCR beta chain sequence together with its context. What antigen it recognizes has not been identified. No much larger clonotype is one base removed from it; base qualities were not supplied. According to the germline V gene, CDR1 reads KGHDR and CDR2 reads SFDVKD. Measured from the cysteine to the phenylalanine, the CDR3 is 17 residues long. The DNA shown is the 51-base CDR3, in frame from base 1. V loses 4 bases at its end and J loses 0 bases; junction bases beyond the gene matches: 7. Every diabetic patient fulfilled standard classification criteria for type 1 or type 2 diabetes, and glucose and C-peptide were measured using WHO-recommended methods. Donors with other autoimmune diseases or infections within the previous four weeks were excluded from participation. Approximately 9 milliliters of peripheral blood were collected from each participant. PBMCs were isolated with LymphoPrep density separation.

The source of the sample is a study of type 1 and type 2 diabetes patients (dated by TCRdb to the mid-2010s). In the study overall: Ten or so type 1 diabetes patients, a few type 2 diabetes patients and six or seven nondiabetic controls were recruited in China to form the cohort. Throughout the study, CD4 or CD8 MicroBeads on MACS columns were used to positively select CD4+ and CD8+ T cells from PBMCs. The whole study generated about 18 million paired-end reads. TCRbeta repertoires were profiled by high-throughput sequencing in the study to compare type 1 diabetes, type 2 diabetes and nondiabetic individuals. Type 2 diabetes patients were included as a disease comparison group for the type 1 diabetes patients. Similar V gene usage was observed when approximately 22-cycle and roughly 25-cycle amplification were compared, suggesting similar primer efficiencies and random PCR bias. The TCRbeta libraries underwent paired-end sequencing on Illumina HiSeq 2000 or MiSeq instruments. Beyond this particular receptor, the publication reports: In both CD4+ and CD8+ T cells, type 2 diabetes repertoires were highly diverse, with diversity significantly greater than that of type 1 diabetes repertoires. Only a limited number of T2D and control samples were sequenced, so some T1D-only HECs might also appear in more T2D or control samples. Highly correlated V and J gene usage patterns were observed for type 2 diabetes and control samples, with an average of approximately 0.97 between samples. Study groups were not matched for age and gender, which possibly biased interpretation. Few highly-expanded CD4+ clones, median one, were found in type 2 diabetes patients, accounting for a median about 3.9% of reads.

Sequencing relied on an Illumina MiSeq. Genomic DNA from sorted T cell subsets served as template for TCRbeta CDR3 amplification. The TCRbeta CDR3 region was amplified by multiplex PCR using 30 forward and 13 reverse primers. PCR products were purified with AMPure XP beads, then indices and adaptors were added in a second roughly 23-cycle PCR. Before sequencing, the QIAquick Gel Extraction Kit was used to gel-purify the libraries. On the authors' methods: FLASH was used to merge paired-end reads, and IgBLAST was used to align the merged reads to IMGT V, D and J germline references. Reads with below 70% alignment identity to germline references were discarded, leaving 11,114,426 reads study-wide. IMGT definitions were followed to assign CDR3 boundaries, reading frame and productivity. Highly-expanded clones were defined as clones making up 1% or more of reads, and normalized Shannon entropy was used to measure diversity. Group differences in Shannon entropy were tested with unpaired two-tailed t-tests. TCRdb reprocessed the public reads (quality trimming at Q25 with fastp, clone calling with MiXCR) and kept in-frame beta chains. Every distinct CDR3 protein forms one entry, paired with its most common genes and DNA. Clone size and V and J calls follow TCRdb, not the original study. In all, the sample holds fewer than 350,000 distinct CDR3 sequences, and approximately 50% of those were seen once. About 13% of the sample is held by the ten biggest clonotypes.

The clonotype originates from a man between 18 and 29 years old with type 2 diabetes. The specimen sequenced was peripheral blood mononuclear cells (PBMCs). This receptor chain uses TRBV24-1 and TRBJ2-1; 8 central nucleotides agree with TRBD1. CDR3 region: CATSEPQGGSSYNEQFF. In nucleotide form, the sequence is TGTGCCACCAGTGAGCCACAGGGGGGTAGCTCCTACAATGAGCAGTTCTTC.